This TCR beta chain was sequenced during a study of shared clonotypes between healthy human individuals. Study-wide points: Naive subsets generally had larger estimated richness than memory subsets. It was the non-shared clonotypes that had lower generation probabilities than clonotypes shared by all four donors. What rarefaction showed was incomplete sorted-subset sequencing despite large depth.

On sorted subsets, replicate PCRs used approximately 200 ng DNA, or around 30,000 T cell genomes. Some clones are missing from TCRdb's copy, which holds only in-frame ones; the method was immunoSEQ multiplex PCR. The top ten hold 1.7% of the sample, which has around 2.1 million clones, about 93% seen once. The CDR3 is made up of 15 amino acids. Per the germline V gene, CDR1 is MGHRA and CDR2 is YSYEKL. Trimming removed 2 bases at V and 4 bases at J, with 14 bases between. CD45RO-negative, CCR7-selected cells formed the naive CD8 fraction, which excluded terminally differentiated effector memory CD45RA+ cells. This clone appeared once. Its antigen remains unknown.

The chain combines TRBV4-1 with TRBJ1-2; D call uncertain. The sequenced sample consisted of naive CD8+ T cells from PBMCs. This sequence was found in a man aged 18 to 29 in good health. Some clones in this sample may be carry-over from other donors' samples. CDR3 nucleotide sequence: TGCGCCAGCAGCCAAATGCCCGGGGTCGGCTATGGCTACACCTTC. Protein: CASSQMPGVGYGYTF.